A selection of T cell receptor beta chains follows, all from one sample in a study of T-cell reconstitution after alpha-beta-depleted transplantation in children. TCRdb analysed the PCR reads with MiXCR anew, one entry per CDR3 protein. The sample holds about 300,000 distinct CDR3 sequences, just over 7.5% seen once. Here the sequenced sample was peripheral blood, taken 360 days after TCRalphabeta/CD19-depleted stem cell transplant. Receptor source: a female patient between 2 and 15 years old who had a stem cell transplant for Fanconi anemia, so the T cells may come from the graft donor. The CDR3 runs from the conserved cysteine through the conserved F or W. A D gene is named only where the DNA matches it firmly. Rows may omit the clone size; those that give it use once, few, many or a size class.

abundance	d_gene	j_gene	v_gene	CDR3nt	CDR3aa
many	.	TRBJ2-1	TRBV7-9	TGTGCCAGCAGCTTACTTAGCCATGAGCAGTTCTTC	CASSLLSHEQFF
many	.	TRBJ2-1	TRBV29-1	TGCAGCGTTGACATCGAGCAGTTCTTC	CSVDIEQFF
many	.	TRBJ1-2	TRBV2	TGTGCCAGCAGTACTCGAGCTACGTATGGCTACACCTTC	CASSTRATYGYTF
many	.	TRBJ2-7	TRBV5-1	TGCGCCAGCAGCGAGACAGTCTCCTACGAGCAGTACTTC	CASSETVSYEQYF
many	TRBD2	TRBJ2-3	TRBV27	TGTGCCAGCAGTCCTCGACTAGCGGGGAGGGATACGCAGTATTTT	CASSPRLAGRDTQYF
.	.	TRBJ1-1	TRBV18	TGTGCCAGCTCACCACTGGCCAGGGCGGAAGCTTTCTTT	CASSPLARAEAFF
many	.	TRBJ2-7	TRBV9	TGTGCCAGCAGCCCCCTGGCAGGGTACGAGCAGTACTTC	CASSPLAGYEQYF
.	.	TRBJ2-2	TRBV5-1	TGCGCCAGCAGCTTGGGAGCTAAACCCAGTTCGGGGGAGCTGTTTTTT	CASSLGAKPSSGELFF
many	.	TRBJ1-6	TRBV12-3/TRBV12-4	TGTGCCAGCAGTTGGGGTACTCGGGGTAATTCACCCCTCCACTTT	CASSWGTRGNSPLHF
many	.	TRBJ2-1	TRBV20-1	TGCAGTGCTAGTACTAGCTCCTACAATGAGCAGTTCTTC	CSASTSSYNEQFF
few	TRBD2	TRBJ2-5	TRBV5-1	TGCGCCAGCAGCTCGGGGACTAGCGGGGGGTCAAGTTGGGAGACCCAGTACTTC	CASSSGTSGGSSWETQYF
.	TRBD1	TRBJ1-1	TRBV24-1	TGTGCCACCAGTGATTCACGGACAGGGGTGTCCGGCGGCTATGCTTTCTTT	CATSDSRTGVSGGYAFF
.	.	TRBJ2-1	TRBV5-4	TGTGCCAGCAGCCGAGGCCGGGACATCAATGAGCAGTTCTTC	CASSRGRDINEQFF
.	.	TRBJ1-2	TRBV9	TGTGCCAGCAGCGCAGAAATCTATGGCTACACCTTC	CASSAEIYGYTF
.	TRBD1	TRBJ2-7	TRBV19	TGTGCCAGTAGTATCCCGGACAGGGGACTTTACGAGCAGTACTTC	CASSIPDRGLYEQYF
few	.	TRBJ1-1	TRBV3-1	TGTGCCAGCAGACCGAGTGGACTACACGTCACTGAAGCTTTCTTT	CASRPSGLHVTEAFF
many	.	TRBJ2-1	TRBV5-1	TGCGCCAGCAGCTTGGCCGGGGTAGGGGGTTCCTACAATGAGCAGTTCTTC	CASSLAGVGGSYNEQFF
.	.	TRBJ1-5	TRBV2	TGTGCCAGCAGTTTATCGCGGGACCGCAATCAGCCCCAGCATTTT	CASSLSRDRNQPQHF
many	.	TRBJ1-1	TRBV5-1	TGCGCCAGCAGCTTGGGAGAGGAAATGAACACTGAAGCTTTCTTT	CASSLGEEMNTEAFF
many	.	TRBJ1-5	TRBV28	TGTGCCAGCAGTTTTCCGACAGACCATTATAGCAATCAGCCCCAGCATTTT	CASSFPTDHYSNQPQHF
.	.	TRBJ2-1	TRBV7-9	TGTGCCAGCAGCTTGGCCCCAGGGCCCCCGACCAATGAGCAGTTCTTC	CASSLAPGPPTNEQFF
.	.	TRBJ1-6	TRBV28	TGTGCCAGCAGTCAGAGGTCACCCCTCCACTTT	CASSQRSPLHF
few	.	TRBJ2-3	TRBV20-1	TGCAGTGCTAGAGTGGCACCCACAGATACGCAGTATTTT	CSARVAPTDTQYF
.	TRBD1	TRBJ1-2	TRBV5-1	TGCGCCAGCAGCTTGACTGGGACAGGGACTGATGAGGGCTACACCTTC	CASSLTGTGTDEGYTF
many	.	TRBJ2-6	TRBV6-5	TGTGCCAGCAGTTACTCCCTCTCTGGGGCCAACGTCCTGACTTTC	CASSYSLSGANVLTF
many	.	TRBJ1-1	TRBV12-3/TRBV12-4	TGTGCCAGCAGCAAGAGATCGGACACTGAAGCTTTCTTT	CASSKRSDTEAFF